The T cell receptor (beta chain) under discussion was sequenced for a study of human T cells and chemical hapten exposure. About the study: Upper-back patches of 0.01% DPC were read at 6 days.

From the RACE reads, TCRdb called clonotypes with MiXCR, one entry per CDR3 protein. Of tens of thousands of distinct CDR3 sequences in the sample, 6% to 9.5% were seen once. CDR1 and CDR2 from the germline V gene are MNHEY and SVGAGI. The CDR3 length is 16 residues. The V and J ends lost 2 bases and 2 bases, in that order; junction bases with no gene match: 4. Time point denoted: pre-sensitization, week 0. The treatment is: therapeutic diphenylcyclopropenone sensitization with weekly scalp DPC. Alopecia patients, 18 to 70 years old and DPC-suitable, served as donors. This clonotype occurred many times.

The genes are TRBV6-5 and TRBJ2-2; 8 bases match TRBD1. Here the sequenced sample was whole blood, taken in connection with sensitization to the hapten diphenylcyclopropenone (DPC). The sequence came from a woman between 50 and 59 years old with alopecia areata. Some clones in this sample may be carry-over from other donors' samples. CDR3 DNA: TGTGCCAGCAGTTACGGAGGACAGGGAAACACCGGGGAGCTGTTTTTT. Translating gives CASSYGGQGNTGELFF.